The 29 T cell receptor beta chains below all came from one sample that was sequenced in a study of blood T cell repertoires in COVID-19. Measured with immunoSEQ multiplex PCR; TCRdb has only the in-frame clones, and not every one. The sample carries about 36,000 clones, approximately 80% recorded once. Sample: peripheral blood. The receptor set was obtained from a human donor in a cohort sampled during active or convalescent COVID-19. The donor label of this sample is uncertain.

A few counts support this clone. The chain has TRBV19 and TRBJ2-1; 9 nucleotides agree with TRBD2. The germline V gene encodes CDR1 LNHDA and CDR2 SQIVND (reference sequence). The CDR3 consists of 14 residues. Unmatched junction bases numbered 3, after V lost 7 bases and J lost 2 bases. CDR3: CASTTSGAYNEQFF. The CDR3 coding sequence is TGTGCCAGTACGACTAGCGGAGCCTACAATGAGCAGTTCTTC.

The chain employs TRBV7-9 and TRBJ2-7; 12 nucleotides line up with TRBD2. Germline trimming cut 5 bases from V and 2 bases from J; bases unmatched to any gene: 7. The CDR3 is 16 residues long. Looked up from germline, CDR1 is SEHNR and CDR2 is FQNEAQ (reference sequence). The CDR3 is CASSITSGRLPYEQYF. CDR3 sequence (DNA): TGTGCCAGCAGCATCACTAGCGGGAGGCTCCCCTACGAGCAGTACTTC. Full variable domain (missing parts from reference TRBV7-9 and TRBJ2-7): DTGVSQNPRHKITKRGQNVTFRCDPISEHNRLYWYRQTLGQGPEFLTYFQNEAQLEKSRLLSDRFSAERPKGSFSTLEIQRTEQGDSAMYLCASSITSGRLPYEQYFGPGTRLTVT.

DNA of the CDR3: TGTGCCAGCAGTCCGGGTCCGGGGGGCTACACCTTC. Its translation: CASSPGPGGYTF. V usage is TRBV6-6 and J usage is TRBJ1-2; D not certain. The germline gives CDR1 MNHNY, CDR2 SVGAGI (reference sequence). This CDR3 comprises 12 residues. Trimming stripped 5 bases from V and 8 bases from J, with 12 bases between.

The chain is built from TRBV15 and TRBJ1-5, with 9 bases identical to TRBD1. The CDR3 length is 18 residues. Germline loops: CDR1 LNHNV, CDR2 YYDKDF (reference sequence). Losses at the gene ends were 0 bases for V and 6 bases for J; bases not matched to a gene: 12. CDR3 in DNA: TGTGCCACCAGCAGAGAGAGCAATACCGGGACAGGGAGTCAGCCCCAGCATTTT. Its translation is CATSRESNTGTGSQPQHF.

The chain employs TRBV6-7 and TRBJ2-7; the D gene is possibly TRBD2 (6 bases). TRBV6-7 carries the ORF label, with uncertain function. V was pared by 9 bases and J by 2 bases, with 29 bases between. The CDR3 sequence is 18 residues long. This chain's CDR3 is CARRPTRTNTYQTYEQYF. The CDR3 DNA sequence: TGTGCCAGAAGACCCACCCGGACTAATACTTACCAGACCTACGAGCAGTACTTC.

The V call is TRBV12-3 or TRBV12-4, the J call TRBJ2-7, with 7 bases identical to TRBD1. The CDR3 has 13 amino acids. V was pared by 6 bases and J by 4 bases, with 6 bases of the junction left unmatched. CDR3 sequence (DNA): TGTGCCAGCAGCCCCGGGACAGTTTACGAGCAGTACTTC. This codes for CASSPGTVYEQYF.

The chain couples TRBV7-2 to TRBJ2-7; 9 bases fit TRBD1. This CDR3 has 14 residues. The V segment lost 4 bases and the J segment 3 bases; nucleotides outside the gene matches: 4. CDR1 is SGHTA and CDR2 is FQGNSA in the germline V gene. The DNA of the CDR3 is TGTGCCAGCAGCTCCGGACAGGGGAGCTACGAGCAGTACTTC. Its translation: CASSSGQGSYEQYF.

The CDR3 DNA follows: TGCGCCAGCAGTGTAATAGCGGGCGAGCAAGAGACCCAGTACTTC. Translated, it gives CASSVIAGEQETQYF. The rearrangement joins TRBV10-1 to TRBJ2-5; TRBD2 matches at 7 bases. CDR3 length: 15 residues. The J segment lost 2 bases and the V segment lost 4 bases, leaving 7 bases of the junction unmatched. Germline V gene data show CDR1 as WNHNN and CDR2 as SYGVQD (reference sequence).

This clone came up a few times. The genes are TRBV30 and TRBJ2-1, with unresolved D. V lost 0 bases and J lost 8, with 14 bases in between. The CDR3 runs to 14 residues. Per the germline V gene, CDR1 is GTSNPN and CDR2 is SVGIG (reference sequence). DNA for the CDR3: TGTGCCTGGAGTGTAAGAGTACTCAGGCATGAGCAGTTCTTC. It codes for CAWSVRVLRHEQFF.

Here the CDR3 DNA reads TGTGCCAGCAGTGAACATAGCGACGGCTCCTACGAGCAGTACTTC. It encodes CASSEHSDGSYEQYF. The chain carries TRBV6-1 and TRBJ2-7, with D perhaps TRBD2 (5 bases). The V end lost 2 bases, the J end lost 0 bases, and 11 bases lay between the germline ends. Germline loops: CDR1 MNHNS, CDR2 SASEGT. This CDR3 spans 15 amino acids.

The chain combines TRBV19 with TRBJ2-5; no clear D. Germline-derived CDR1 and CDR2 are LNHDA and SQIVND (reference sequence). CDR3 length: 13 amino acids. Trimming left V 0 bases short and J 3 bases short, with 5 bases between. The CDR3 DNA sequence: TGTGCCAGTAGTATAGAGCTAGAAGAGACCCAGTACTTC. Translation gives CASSIELEETQYF.

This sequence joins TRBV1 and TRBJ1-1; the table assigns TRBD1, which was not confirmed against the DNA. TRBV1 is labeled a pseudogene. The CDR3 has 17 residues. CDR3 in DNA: TGCACCAGCAGCCAAGATTTAGGGGGTGAGAGATCCACTGAAGCTTTCTTT. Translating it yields CTSSQDLGGERSTEAFF.

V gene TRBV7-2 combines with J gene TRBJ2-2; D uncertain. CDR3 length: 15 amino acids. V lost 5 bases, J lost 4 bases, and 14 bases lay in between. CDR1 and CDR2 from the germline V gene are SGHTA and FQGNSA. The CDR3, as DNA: TGTGCCAGCAGCGCACTGACTGGCCCCACCGGGGAGCTGTTTTTT. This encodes CASSALTGPTGELFF. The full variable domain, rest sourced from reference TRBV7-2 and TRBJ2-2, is GAGVSQSPSNKVTEKGKDVELRCDPISGHTALYWYRQSLGQGLEFLIYFQGNSAPDKSGLPSDRFSAERTGGSVSTLTIQRTQQEDSAVYLCASSALTGPTGELFFGEGSRLTVL.

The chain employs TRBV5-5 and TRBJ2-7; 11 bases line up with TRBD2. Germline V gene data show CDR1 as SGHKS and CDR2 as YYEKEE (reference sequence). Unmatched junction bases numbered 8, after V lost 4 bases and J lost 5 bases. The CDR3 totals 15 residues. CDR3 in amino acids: CASSPTTSGNHEQYF. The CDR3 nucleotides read TGTGCCAGCAGCCCGACGACTAGCGGGAACCACGAGCAGTACTTC.

The CDR3 reads CASSPIYEQYF. Written as DNA, the CDR3 is TGTGCCAGCAGCCCTATCTACGAGCAGTACTTC. The chain couples TRBV5-8 to TRBJ2-7; D remains ambiguous. Trimming removed 4 bases at V and 3 bases at J, with 5 bases between. Germline CDR1 SGHTS, CDR2 YDEGEE. The length of the CDR3 is 11 residues.

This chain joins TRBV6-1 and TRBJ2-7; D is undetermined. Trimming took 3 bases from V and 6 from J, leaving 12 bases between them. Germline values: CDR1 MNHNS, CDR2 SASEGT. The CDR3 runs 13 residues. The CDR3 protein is CASSEQSRSEQYF. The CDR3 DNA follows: TGTGCCAGCAGTGAGCAAAGCCGGAGCGAGCAGTACTTC.

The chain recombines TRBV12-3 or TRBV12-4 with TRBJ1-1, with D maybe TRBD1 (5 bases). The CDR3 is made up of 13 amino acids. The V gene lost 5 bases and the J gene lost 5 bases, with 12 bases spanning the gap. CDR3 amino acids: CASSPSGYTEAFF. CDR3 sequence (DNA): TGTGCCAGCAGTCCCTCAGGGTATACTGAAGCTTTCTTT.

CDR3 sequence: CSVGTGGHETQYF. CDR3 in DNA: TGCAGCGTGGGGACAGGGGGCCATGAGACCCAGTACTTC. This chain uses TRBV29-1 with TRBJ2-5; TRBD1 agrees at 12 bases. Germline V gene sequence: CDR1 SQVTM, CDR2 ANQGSEA. The CDR3 runs 13 residues. The V segment lost 6 bases and the J segment 5 bases; nucleotides outside the gene matches: 4.

CDR3 coding DNA: TGTGCCAGCAGGCCCTCACGGTCAAACTATGGCTACACCTTC. Translation gives CASRPSRSNYGYTF. The chain joins TRBV2 to TRBJ1-2; D unclear. The germline gives CDR1 SNHLY, CDR2 FYNNEI. The CDR3 contains 14 residues. V was clipped by 6 bases and J by 2 bases, with 13 bases between them.

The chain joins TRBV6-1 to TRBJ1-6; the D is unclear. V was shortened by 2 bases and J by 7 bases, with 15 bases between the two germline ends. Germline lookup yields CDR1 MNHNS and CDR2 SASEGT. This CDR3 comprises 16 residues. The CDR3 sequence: CASSETRAIRNSPLHF. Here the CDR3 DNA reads TGTGCCAGCAGTGAAACGAGGGCCATTCGGAATTCACCCCTCCACTTT.

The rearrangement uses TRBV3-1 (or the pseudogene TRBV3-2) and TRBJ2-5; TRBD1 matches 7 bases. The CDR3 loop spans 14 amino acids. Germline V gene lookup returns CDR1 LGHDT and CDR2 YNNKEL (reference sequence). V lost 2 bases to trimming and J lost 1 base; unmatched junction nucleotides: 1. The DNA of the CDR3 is TGTGCCAGCAGCCAAAACAGGGGCCAAGAGACCCAGTACTTC. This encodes CASSQNRGQETQYF.

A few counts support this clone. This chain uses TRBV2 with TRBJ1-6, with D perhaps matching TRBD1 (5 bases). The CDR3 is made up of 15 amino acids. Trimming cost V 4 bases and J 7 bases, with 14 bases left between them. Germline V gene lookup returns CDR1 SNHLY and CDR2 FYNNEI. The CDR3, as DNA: TGTGCCAGCAGTGCCCGGGGACGGGGGAATTCACCCCTCCACTTT. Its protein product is CASSARGRGNSPLHF.

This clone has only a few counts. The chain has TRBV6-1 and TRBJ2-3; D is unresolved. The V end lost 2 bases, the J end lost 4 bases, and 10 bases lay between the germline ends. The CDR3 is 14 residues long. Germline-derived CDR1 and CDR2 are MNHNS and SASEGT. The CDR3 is CASSENSDSDTQYF. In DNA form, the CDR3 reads TGTGCCAGCAGTGAAAATAGTGATTCAGATACGCAGTATTTT.

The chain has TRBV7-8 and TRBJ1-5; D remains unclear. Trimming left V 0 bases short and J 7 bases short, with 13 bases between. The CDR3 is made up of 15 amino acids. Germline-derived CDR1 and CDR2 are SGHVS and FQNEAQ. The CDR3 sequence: CASSLALSPGQPQHF. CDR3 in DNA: TGTGCCAGCAGCTTAGCGCTGTCCCCCGGGCAGCCCCAGCATTTT.

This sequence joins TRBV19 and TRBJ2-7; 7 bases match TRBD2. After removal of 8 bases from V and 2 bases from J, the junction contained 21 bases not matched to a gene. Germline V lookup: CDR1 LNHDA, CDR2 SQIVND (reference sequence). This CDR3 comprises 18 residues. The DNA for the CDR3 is TGTGCCAGTTCTCTCGGACGGGGAAGTCGACGGGAGGCCTACGAGCAGTACTTC. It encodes CASSLGRGSRREAYEQYF.

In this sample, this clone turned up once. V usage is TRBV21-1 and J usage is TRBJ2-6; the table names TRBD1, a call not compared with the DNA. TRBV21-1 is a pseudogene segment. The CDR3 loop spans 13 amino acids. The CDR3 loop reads CASQASGANVLTF. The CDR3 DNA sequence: TGTGCCAGCCAGGCGTCTGGGGCCAACGTCCTGACTTTC.

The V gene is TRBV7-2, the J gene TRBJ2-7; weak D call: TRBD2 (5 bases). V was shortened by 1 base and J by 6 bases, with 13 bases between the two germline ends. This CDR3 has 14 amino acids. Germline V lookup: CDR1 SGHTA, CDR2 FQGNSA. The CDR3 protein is CASSLDPGSGEQYF. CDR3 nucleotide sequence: TGTGCCAGCAGCTTAGACCCCGGCAGCGGCGAGCAGTACTTC.

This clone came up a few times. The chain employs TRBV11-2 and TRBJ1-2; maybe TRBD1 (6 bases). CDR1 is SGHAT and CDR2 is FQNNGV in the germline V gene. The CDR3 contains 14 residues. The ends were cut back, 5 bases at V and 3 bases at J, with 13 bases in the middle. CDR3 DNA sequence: TGTGCCAGCAGCCACCAACAGGGCTACTATGGCTACACCTTC. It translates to CASSHQQGYYGYTF.

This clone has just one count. Here the CDR3 DNA reads TGTGCCAGCAGTGAGGAGCAAGCACAGCCCCAGCATTTT. It translates to CASSEEQAQPQHF. The genes are TRBV2 and TRBJ1-5; D gene unclear. The germline V gene encodes CDR1 SNHLY and CDR2 FYNNEI. The CDR3 has 13 amino acids. Trimming took off 3 bases at V and 7 bases at J, with 10 bases between the two ends.